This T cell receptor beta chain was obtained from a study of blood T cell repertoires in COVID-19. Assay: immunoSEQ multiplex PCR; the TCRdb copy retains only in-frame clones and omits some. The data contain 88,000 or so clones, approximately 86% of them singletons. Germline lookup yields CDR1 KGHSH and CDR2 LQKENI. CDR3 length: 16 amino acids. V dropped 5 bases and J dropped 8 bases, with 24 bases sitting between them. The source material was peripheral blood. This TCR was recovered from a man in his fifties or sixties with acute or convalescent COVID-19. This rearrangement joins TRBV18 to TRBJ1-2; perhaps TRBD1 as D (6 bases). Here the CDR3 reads CASSENVPRGGRGYTF. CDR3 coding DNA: TGTGCCAGCTCAGAAAACGTACCTCGGGGGGGCAGAGGCTACACCTTC.